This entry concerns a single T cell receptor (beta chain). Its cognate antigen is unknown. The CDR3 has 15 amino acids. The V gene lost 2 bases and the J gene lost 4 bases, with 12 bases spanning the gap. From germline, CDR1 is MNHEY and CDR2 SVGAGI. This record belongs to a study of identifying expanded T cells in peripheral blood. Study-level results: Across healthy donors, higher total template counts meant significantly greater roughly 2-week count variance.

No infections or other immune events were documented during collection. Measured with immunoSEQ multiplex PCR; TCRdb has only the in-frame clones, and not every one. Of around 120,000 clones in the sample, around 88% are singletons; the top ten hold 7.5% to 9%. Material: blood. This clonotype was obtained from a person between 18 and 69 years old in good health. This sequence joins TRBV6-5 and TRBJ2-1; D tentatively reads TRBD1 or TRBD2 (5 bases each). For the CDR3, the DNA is TGTGCCAGCAGTTACGGGGACGCTCCTTACAATGAGCAGTTCTTC. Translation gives CASSYGDAPYNEQFF.